The entry that follows covers one T cell receptor (beta chain) sequence. Its antigen is unknown. After removal of 1 base from V and 11 bases from J, the junction contained 5 bases not matched to a gene. The germline V gene encodes CDR1 ENHRY and CDR2 SYGVKD. The CDR3 is 13 residues long. Through a sample-barcoded 5' primer and a J-beta primer mix, a second PCR was run for 7 to 11 cycles. Each CDR3 protein gets one entry after TCRdb re-called the 5' RACE reads with MiXCR. Of 1.5 million or so distinct CDR3 sequences detected, roughly two fifths appear once; the ten largest clones hold around 4%. The sample is drawn from a study of blood T cells in healthy people across ages. General observations from the study: Age showed a roughly linear inverse relationship with TCR beta diversity per million T cells.

This sequence was found in a woman aged 18-35 years in good health. V usage is TRBV10-3 and J usage is TRBJ2-1, with 7 positions matching TRBD1. Sequenced sample: blood. The CDR3 sequence is CAISELTGKQQFF. As DNA, the CDR3 is TGTGCCATCAGTGAGTTGACAGGGAAGCAGCAGTTCTTC.